This T cell receptor (beta chain) was captured in a study of CD8 T cells in ankylosing spondylitis. This clonotype appeared many times. The antigen is unknown. The study, taken as a whole, reports: Matched ankylosing spondylitis synovial fluid reportedly showed significant enrichment of disease-linked clones. In the blood and synovial fluid of reactive arthritis, some motif variants had been previously reported. Blood from ankylosing spondylitis patients appeared to carry a characteristic roughly eight-variant TCR beta motif.

The authors made TCR beta libraries by quantitative 5'-RACE with molecular barcodes. TCRdb recomputed calls from the 5' RACE reads with MiXCR, one row per CDR3 protein. This table holds 200,000 to 250,000 distinct CDR3 sequences, roughly 25% found once. The sample comprised blood, either unsorted or a sorted T cell fraction (not recorded which). The TCR originated in a male donor with ankylosing spondylitis or in good health (not recorded which).

CDR3 in DNA: TGCGCCAGCAGGATGCTGACTGACTACGAGCAGTACTTC. Its protein is CASRMLTDYEQYF. This chain connects TRBV5-1 to TRBJ2-7; D is unresolved. This CDR3 is built from 13 residues. V was pared by 5 bases and J by 3 bases, with 12 bases between. Germline values: CDR1 SGHRS, CDR2 YFSETQ.